This TCR beta chain was retrieved from a study of CD8 T cell repertoires and HIV-1 epitope variants. Study-wide context: Controls were a CMV, EBV and flu peptide pool, Ebola AY9 negative control, and no-peptide well. 1M T cells were kept uncultured as a baseline.

Assay used: immunoSEQ multiplex PCR; TCRdb lists only in-frame clones, some missing. The sample includes approximately 5,100 clones, 66% seen only once; the top ten take under 45%. Comment on this clone: Its antigen is not identified.

Study results and caveats: No clonotypes responded to the TAALDMSHF plasma variant; several recognized KF9, one HW9. About 10 antigen-specific TCR beta clonotypes were found; roughly six seemed cross-reactive to variants.

The source material was cultured CD8+ T cells derived from PBMCs. This clonotype was sampled from a male donor with HIV.

CDR3 DNA sequence: TGCAGCATTTGGGACCGACAACCTTCGGGTTTATACAATGAGCAGTTCTTC. It translates to CSIWDRQPSGLYNEQFF. The rearrangement joins TRBV29-1 to TRBJ2-1, with D perhaps matching TRBD1 or TRBD2 (5 bases each). The V gene lost 8 bases and the J gene lost 4 bases, with 27 bases spanning the gap. Germline CDR1 is SQVTM and CDR2 is ANQGSEA. The CDR3 has 17 amino acids.